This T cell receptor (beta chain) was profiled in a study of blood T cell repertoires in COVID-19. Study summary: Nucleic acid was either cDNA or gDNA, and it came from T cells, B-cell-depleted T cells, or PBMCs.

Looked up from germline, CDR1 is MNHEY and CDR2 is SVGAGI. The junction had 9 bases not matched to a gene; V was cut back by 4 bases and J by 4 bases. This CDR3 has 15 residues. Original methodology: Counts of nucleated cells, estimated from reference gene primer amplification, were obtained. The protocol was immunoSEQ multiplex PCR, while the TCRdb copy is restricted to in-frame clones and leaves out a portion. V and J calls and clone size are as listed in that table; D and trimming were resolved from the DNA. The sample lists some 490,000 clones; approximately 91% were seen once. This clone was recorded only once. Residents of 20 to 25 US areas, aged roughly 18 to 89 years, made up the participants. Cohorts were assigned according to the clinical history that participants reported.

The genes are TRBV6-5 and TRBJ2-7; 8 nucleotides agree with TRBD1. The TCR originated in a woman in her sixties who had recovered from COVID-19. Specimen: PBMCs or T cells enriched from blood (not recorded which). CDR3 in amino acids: CASSSTGARRYEQYF. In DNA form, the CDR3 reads TGTGCCAGCAGTTCGACAGGGGCCCGCAGATACGAGCAGTACTTC.